The clone carrying this T cell receptor (beta chain) was counted many times. Its target is not known. The CDR3 extends over 17 amino acids. These data belong to a study of CD8 T cells in ankylosing spondylitis. Study-wide points: Characteristic, it appeared, of ankylosing spondylitis blood was a TCR beta motif of eight highly homologous variants. Past research had described some motif variants in reactive arthritis synovial fluid and blood. There was reportedly significant enrichment of clones that were disease-linked in matched ankylosing spondylitis synovial fluid.

Each TCR beta library was made by quantitative 5'-RACE that incorporated molecular barcodes. TCRdb reanalysed the 5' RACE reads using MiXCR and keeps one entry per CDR3 protein. The sample has 500,000 or so distinct CDR3 sequences, under 5.5% seen once. The sequence derives from a male donor with ankylosing spondylitis. The rearrangement uses TRBV21-1 and TRBJ1-1; the listed D gene, TRBD1, was not tested against the DNA. TRBV21-1 is deemed a pseudogene. The material sequenced was blood, either unsorted or a sorted T cell fraction (not recorded which). The CDR3 spells CASSLRRLPAGHTEAFF. For the CDR3, the DNA is TGTGCCAGCAGCCTAAGGAGACTACCCGCGGGGCACACTGAAGCTTTCTTT.